The 14 T cell receptor beta chains reported below all come from one sample, sequenced in a study of cytomegalovirus exposure and HLA in healthy donors (dated by TCRdb to 2017 to 2019). Receptor amplification or capture employed the immunoSEQ multiplex PCR assay. A mixture of 60 forward primers for TCR Vbeta segments and 13 reverse primers for TCR Jbeta segments was used in the multiplex PCR. TCRdb stores this immuneACCESS table with in-frame sequences only. Part of the clones is absent; in the studies checked, under half of the shortfall reflects unresolved V genes, and no reason is known for the rest. This sample has about 120,000 clones in its table, and roughly four fifths of those were observed once. The ten largest make up about 1.6% of the sample. Specimen: PBMCs. The receptors originated from a woman in her late teens or twenties in good health and CMV-seronegative.

The chain employs TRBV5-1 and TRBJ2-5; 9 positions match TRBD1. After removal of 2 bases from V and 7 bases from J, the junction contained 6 bases not matched to a gene. Germline V gives CDR1 SGHRS, CDR2 YFSETQ. The length of the CDR3 is 14 residues. The CDR3 here is CASSFQQGAGTQYF. CDR3 nucleotide sequence: TGCGCCAGCAGCTTCCAACAGGGGGCGGGGACCCAGTACTTC.

This clone occurred once. The chain carries TRBV5-6 and TRBJ2-7, with TRBD2 as a possible D gene (6 bases). Trimming took 1 base from V and 2 from J, leaving 13 bases between them. The CDR3 has 15 amino acids. Per germline, CDR1 SGHDT and CDR2 YYEEEE. CDR3 sequence: CASSLMRGGAYEQYF. The CDR3 region has the DNA TGTGCCAGCAGCTTGATGAGGGGCGGGGCCTACGAGCAGTACTTC. Based on the CDR3 plus reference TRBV5-6 and TRBJ2-7, the full variable domain is DAGVTQSPTHLIKTRGQQVTLRCSPKSGHDTVSWYQQALGQGPQFIFQYYEEEERQRGNFPDRFSGHQFPNYSSELNVNALLLGDSALYLCASSLMRGGAYEQYFGPGTRLTVT.

This clone has just a few counts. This chain joins TRBV7-6 and TRBJ2-7, with 7 bases identical to TRBD1. The V gene end was trimmed by 5 bases and the J gene end by 9 bases; junction bases not matched to a gene: 7. The CDR3 runs to 12 residues. Germline CDR1 reads SGHVS; CDR2 reads FNYEAQ. CDR3 nucleotides: TGTGCCAGCAGCGACGGACAGGCGGTGCAGTACTTC. Residues: CASSDGQAVQYF.

The rearrangement joins TRBV6-5 to TRBJ2-2; 8 bases map to TRBD2. This CDR3 is built from 15 residues. The trim removed 9 bases at V and 4 bases at J, leaving 10 bases unmatched. Per the germline V gene, CDR1 is MNHEY and CDR2 is SVGAGI. In nucleotides, the CDR3 is TGTGCCAGTACTAGCGGTATAGGAGGCACCGGGGAGCTGTTTTTT. Amino acid sequence: CASTSGIGGTGELFF.

The chain uses TRBV6-1 and TRBJ1-5; D gene uncertain. Trimming removed 4 bases at V and 2 bases at J, with 12 bases between. The CDR3 has 15 residues. Per germline, CDR1 MNHNS and CDR2 SASEGT. The CDR3 sequence: CASSAEGLGNQPQHF. The DNA of the CDR3 is TGTGCCAGCAGTGCAGAGGGCCTGGGCAATCAGCCCCAGCATTTT.

V gene TRBV29-1 combines with J gene TRBJ2-7, with D perhaps TRBD1 (5 bases). Germline V lookup: CDR1 SQVTM, CDR2 ANQGSEA. V was pared by 2 bases and J by 7 bases, with 12 bases between. This CDR3 is 12 amino acids long. For the CDR3, the DNA is TGCAGCGTTGAAAAGGGGAAGGGGGAGCAGTACTTC. It specifies CSVEKGKGEQYF.

The table lists this clone with a count of one. The chain links TRBV30 to TRBJ1-3; D is unclear. The CDR3 has 14 residues. Trimming cost V 1 base and J 0 bases, with 7 bases left between them. Germline CDR1 and CDR2: GTSNPN and SVGIG (reference sequence). CDR3 sequence reads: CAWSASVSGNTIYF. The CDR3, as DNA: TGTGCCTGGAGTGCTTCCGTCTCTGGAAACACCATATATTTT. Drawing the rest from reference TRBV30 and TRBJ1-3, the complete variable domain is SQTIHQWPATLVQPVGSPLSLECTVEGTSNPNLYWYRQAAGRGLQLLFYSVGIGQISSEVPQNLSASRPQDRQFILSSKKLLLSDSGFYLCAWSASVSGNTIYFGEGSWLTVV.

This clone was counted between two and nine times. The rearrangement uses TRBV25-1 and TRBJ1-6, with D unclear. This CDR3 has 17 residues. The germline V and J ends were trimmed by 3 bases and 6 bases, with 18 bases remaining between them. Germline CDR1 MGHDK, CDR2 SYGVNS. The CDR3 loop is CASSDRSDLALNSPLHF. In nucleotides, the CDR3 is TGTGCCAGCAGTGACCGCTCTGATTTGGCTCTTAATTCACCCCTCCACTTT.

The genes are TRBV28 and TRBJ1-1; TRBD1 matches 7 bases. The V segment lost 7 bases and the J segment 2 bases; nucleotides outside the gene matches: 4. Germline V gene data show CDR1 as MDHEN and CDR2 as SYDVKM. The CDR3 extends over 13 amino acids. This CDR3 reads CASTRTGNTEAFF. Here the CDR3 DNA reads TGTGCCAGCACCAGGACAGGAAACACTGAAGCTTTCTTT.

This clone was seen a handful of times. The gene calls are TRBV4-1 and TRBJ2-3, with 7 bases fitting TRBD1. V lost 1 base, J lost 2 bases, and 6 bases stayed unmatched. The CDR3 length is 16 residues. CDR1 and CDR2 (germline): MGHRA, YSYEKL. CDR3 in amino acids: CASSQGTGVYTDTQYF. In DNA form, the CDR3 reads TGCGCCAGCAGCCAAGGAACAGGGGTTTACACAGATACGCAGTATTTT.

The chain is built from TRBV28 and TRBJ1-5, with unresolved D. The CDR3 is 15 amino acids. V was trimmed by 4 bases and J by 1 base, leaving 11 bases between them. Germline V CDR1 and CDR2: MDHEN, SYDVKM. The CDR3 DNA reads as TGTGCCAGCAGTTCCCTTAGGCGGAGCAATCAGCCCCAGCATTTT. This translates into CASSSLRRSNQPQHF.

This sequence joins TRBV19 and TRBJ1-2, with 9 positions matching TRBD1. This CDR3 contains 14 residues. Trimming removed 7 bases from V and 4 bases from J; junction bases left unmatched: 7. Germline lookup yields CDR1 LNHDA and CDR2 SQIVND (reference sequence). CDR3 bases: TGTGCCAGTAATACAGGGGGCTTTGGCTATGGCTACACCTTC. It codes for CASNTGGFGYGYTF.

The chain carries TRBV9 and TRBJ1-1; D unclear. Germline CDR1 is SGDLS and CDR2 is YYNGEE. Trimming stripped 5 bases from V and 0 bases from J, with 14 bases between. The CDR3 sequence is 15 residues long. This chain's CDR3 is CASSSYERMNTEAFF. Written as DNA, the CDR3 is TGTGCCAGCAGTTCCTACGAAAGAATGAACACTGAAGCTTTCTTT.

The V gene is TRBV28, the J gene TRBJ1-2; a possible D gene is TRBD1 (6 bases). Looked up from germline, CDR1 is MDHEN and CDR2 is SYDVKM. The CDR3 is 16 amino acids. Trimming pared 2 bases from V and 8 bases from J, leaving 21 bases between. The CDR3 DNA reads TGTGCCAGCAGTTTAAACAGGGCAAAGACAACAAGCGGCTACACCTTC. Translated: CASSLNRAKTTSGYTF.